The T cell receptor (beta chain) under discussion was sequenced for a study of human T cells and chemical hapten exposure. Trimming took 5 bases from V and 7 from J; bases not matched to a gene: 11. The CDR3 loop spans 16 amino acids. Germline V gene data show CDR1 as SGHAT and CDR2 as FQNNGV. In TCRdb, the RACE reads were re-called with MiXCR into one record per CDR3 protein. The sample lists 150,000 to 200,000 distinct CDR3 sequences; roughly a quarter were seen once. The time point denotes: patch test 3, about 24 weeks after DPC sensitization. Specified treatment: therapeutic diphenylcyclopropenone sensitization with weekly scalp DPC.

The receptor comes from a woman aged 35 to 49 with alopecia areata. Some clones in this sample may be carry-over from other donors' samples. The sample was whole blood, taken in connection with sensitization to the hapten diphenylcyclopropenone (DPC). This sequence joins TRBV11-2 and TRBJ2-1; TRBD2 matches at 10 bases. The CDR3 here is CASSTNLAGVRNEQFF. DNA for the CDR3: TGTGCCAGCAGCACTAATCTAGCGGGAGTTAGGAATGAGCAGTTCTTC.